A single T cell receptor (beta chain) is shown here with its context. TCRdb's table, derived via immunoSEQ multiplex PCR, lists solely in-frame clones and lacks some. The profile shows about 230,000 clones, 65% to 85% of them singletons. The V gene lost 3 bases and the J gene lost 4 bases, with 3 bases spanning the gap. This CDR3 has 12 residues. The V gene's germline CDR1 is SGHAT and CDR2 FQDESV (reference sequence). This sample is part of a study of blood T cell repertoires in COVID-19. Study-level background: The study drew acute and convalescent COVID-19 samples from the United States, Italy and Spain. Sources were T cells, B-cell-depleted T cells, or PBMCs; the material itself was cDNA or gDNA.

The receptor's source is a woman aged 80 or over with acute or convalescent COVID-19. The sequencing sample was made of peripheral blood. The J gene is TRBJ2-2, the V gene TRBV11-1; D gene uncertain. This chain's CDR3 is CASSFITGELFF. The CDR3 DNA follows: TGTGCCAGCAGCTTCATCACCGGGGAGCTGTTTTTT.